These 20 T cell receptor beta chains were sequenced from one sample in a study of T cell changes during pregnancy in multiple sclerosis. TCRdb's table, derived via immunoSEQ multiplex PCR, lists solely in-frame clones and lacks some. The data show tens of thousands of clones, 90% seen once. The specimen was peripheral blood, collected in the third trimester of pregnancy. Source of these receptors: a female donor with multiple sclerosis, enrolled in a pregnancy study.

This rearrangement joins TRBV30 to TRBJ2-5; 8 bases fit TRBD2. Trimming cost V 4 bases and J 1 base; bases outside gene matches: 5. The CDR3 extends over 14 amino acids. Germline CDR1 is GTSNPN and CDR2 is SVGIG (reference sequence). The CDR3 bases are TGTGCCTGGACGGGGGGGGGCCTCCAAGAGACCCAGTACTTC. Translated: CAWTGGGLQETQYF. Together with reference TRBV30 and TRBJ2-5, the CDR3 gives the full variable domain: SQTIHQWPATLVQPVGSPLSLECTVEGTSNPNLYWYRQAAGRGLQLLFYSVGIGQISSEVPQNLSASRPQDRQFILSSKKLLLSDSGFYLCAWTGGGLQETQYFGPGTRLLVL.

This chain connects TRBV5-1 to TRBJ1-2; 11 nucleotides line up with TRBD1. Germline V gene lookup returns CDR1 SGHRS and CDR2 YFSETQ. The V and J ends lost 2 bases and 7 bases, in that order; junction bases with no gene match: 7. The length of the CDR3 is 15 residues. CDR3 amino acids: CASSFPGQGEGGYTF. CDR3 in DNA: TGCGCCAGCAGCTTCCCGGGACAGGGGGAAGGTGGCTACACCTTC.

The CDR3 DNA reads TGTGCCAGCAGCCCGGACTATTCTTCCTACGAGCAGTACTTC. Translated, it gives CASSPDYSSYEQYF. The chain combines TRBV7-2 with TRBJ2-7, with a weak D call TRBD2 (6 bases). The germline V and J ends were trimmed by 5 bases and 1 base, with 12 bases remaining between them. Germline V CDR1 and CDR2: SGHTA, FQGNSA. The CDR3 contains 14 residues.

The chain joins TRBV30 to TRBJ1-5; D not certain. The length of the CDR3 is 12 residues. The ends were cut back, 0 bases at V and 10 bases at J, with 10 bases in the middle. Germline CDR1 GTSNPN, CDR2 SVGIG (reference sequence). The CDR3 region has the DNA TGTGCCTGGAGTGTACCTGCGGGTCCCCAGCATTTT. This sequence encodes CAWSVPAGPQHF.

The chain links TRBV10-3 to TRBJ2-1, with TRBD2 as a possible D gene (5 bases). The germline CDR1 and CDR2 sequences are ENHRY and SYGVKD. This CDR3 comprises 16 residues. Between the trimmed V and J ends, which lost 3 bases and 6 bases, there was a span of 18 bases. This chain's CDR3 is CAISDTSGEWGNEQFF. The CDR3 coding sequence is TGTGCCATCAGTGACACCTCCGGGGAGTGGGGCAATGAGCAGTTCTTC.

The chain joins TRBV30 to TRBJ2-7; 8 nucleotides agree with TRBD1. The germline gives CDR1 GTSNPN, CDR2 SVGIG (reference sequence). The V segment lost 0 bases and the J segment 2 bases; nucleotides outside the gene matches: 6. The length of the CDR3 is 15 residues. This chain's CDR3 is CAWSVYGQGPYEQYF. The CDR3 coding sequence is TGTGCCTGGAGTGTTTACGGACAGGGTCCCTACGAGCAGTACTTC.

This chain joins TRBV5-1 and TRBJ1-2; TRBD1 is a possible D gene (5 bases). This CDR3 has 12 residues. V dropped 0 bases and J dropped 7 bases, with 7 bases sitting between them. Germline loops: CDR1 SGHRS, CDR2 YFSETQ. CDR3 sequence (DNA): TGCGCCAGCAGCTTGGATCAGGGTGGCTACACCTTC. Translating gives CASSLDQGGYTF.

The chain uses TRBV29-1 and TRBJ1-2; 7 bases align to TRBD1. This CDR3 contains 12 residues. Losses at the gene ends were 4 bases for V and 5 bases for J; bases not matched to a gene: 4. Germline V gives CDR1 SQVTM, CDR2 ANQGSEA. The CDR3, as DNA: TGCAGCGTTGGGCAGGGGGAGTATGGCTACACCTTC. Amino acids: CSVGQGEYGYTF.

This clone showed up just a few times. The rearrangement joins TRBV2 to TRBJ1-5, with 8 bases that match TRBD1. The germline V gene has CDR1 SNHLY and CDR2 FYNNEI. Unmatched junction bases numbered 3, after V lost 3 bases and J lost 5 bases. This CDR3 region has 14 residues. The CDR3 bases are TGTGCCAGCAGTGATCGGACAGGGCATCAGCCCCAGCATTTT. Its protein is CASSDRTGHQPQHF.

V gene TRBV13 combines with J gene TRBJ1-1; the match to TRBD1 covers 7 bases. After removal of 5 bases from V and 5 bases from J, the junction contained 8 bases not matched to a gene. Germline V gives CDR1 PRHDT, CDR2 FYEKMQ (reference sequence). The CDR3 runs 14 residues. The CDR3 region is CASSRNRGGTEAFF. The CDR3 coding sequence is TGTGCCAGCAGCCGGAACAGGGGTGGGACTGAAGCTTTCTTT.

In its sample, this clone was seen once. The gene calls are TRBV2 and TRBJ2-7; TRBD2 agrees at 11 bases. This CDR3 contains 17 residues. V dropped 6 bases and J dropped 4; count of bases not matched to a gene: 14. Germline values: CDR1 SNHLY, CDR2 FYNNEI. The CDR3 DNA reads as TGTGCCAGCAGGGAACCGGGACTAGCGGTCCAGGGTTACGAGCAGTACTTC. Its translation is CASREPGLAVQGYEQYF.

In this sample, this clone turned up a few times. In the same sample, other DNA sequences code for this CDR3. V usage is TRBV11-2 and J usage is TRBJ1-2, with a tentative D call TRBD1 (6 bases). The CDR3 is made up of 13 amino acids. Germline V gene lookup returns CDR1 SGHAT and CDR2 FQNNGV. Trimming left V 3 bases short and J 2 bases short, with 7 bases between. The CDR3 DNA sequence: TGTGCCAGCAGCTTGGGGACAAACTATGGCTACACCTTC. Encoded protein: CASSLGTNYGYTF.

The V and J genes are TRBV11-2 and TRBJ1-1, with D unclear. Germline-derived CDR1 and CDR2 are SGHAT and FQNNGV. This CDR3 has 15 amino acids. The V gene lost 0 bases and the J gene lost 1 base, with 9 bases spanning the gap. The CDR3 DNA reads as TGTGCCAGCAGCTTAGACGGAGGGTGGAACACTGAAGCTTTCTTT. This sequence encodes CASSLDGGWNTEAFF.

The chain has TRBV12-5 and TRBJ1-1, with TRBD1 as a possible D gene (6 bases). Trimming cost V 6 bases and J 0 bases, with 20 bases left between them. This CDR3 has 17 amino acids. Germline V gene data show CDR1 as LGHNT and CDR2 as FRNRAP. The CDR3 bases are TGTGCTAGTGGAACATCAGAACAGGGCGAACTGAACACTGAAGCTTTCTTT. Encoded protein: CASGTSEQGELNTEAFF.

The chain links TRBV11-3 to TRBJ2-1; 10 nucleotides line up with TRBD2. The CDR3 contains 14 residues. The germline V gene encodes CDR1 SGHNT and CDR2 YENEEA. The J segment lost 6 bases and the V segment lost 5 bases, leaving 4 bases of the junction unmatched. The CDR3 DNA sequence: TGTGCCAGCAGCCTGGTAGCGGGGGGCAATGAGCAGTTCTTC. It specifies CASSLVAGGNEQFF.

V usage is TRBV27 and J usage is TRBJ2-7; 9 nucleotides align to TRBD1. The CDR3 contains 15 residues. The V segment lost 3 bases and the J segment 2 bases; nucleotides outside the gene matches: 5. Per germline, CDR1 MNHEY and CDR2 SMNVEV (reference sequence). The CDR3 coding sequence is TGTGCCAGCAGTTTGACAGGGGGTAGCGCCTACGAGCAGTACTTC. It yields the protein CASSLTGGSAYEQYF.

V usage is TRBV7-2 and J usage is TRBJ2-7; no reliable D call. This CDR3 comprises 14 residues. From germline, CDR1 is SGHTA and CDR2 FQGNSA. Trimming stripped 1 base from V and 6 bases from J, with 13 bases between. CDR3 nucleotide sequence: TGTGCCAGCAGCTTAGAAGTGGGCCTTGGCGAGCAGTACTTC. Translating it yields CASSLEVGLGEQYF. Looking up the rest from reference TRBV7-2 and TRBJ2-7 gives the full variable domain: GAGVSQSPSNKVTEKGKDVELRCDPISGHTALYWYRQSLGQGLEFLIYFQGNSAPDKSGLPSDRFSAERTGGSVSTLTIQRTQQEDSAVYLCASSLEVGLGEQYFGPGTRLTVT.

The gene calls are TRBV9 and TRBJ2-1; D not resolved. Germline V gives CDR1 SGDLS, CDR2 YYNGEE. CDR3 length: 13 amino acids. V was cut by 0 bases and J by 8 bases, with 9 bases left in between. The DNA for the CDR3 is TGTGCCAGCAGCGTAGTCCCTCGGGATGAGCAGTTCTTC. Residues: CASSVVPRDEQFF.

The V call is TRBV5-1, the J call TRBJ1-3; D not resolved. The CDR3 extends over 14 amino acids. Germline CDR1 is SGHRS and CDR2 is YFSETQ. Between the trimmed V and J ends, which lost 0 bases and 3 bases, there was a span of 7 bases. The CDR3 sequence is CASSLAGYGNTIYF. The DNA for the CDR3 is TGCGCCAGCAGCTTGGCGGGGTATGGAAACACCATATATTTT.

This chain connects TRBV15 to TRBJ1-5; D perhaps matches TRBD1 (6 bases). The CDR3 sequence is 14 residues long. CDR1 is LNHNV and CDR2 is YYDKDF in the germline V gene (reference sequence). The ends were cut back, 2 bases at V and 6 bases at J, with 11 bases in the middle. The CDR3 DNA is TGTGCCACCAGCAGAACAGGGTTCGGTCAGCCCCAGCATTTT. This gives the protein CATSRTGFGQPQHF.